This is a list of T cell receptor beta chains from one sample in a study of cytomegalovirus exposure and HLA in healthy donors. Repertoires were generated with immunoSEQ multiplex PCR, while TCRdb's copy carries only in-frame clones and drops some. The sample records around 210,000 clones, about 85% being singletons. Source material: PBMCs. Receptors were obtained from a girl aged 2 to 10 in good health and CMV-seronegative. Both conserved end residues are part of each CDR3.

TRBJ1-1,TRBV6-5,CASSPPTGRGTEAFF
TRBJ2-7,TRBV6-1,CASNLRTGLGEQYF
TRBJ1-1,TRBV6-5,CASSYGGQGTEAFF
TRBJ2-1,TRBV5-1,CASSLEAGEQFF
TRBJ1-4,TRBV5-1,CASRSDRVEKLFF
TRBJ2-1,TRBV19,CASSIAQGVYNEQFF
TRBJ1-5,TRBV6-1,CASSVNNQPQHF
TRBJ2-1,TRBV29-1,CSVAGGREQFF
TRBJ2-7,TRBV18,CASSPDRTGGSYEQYF
TRBJ1-2,TRBV27,CASRGQGLYGYTF
TRBJ2-3,TRBV7-9,CASGQVLTDTQYF
TRBJ1-2,TRBV29-1,CSVEDRDYGYTF
TRBJ2-6,TRBV18,CASSPPARPGANVLTF
TRBJ2-2,TRBV18,CASSPPGRTTGELFF
-,TRBV6-5,CASSLTGTSGRETQYF